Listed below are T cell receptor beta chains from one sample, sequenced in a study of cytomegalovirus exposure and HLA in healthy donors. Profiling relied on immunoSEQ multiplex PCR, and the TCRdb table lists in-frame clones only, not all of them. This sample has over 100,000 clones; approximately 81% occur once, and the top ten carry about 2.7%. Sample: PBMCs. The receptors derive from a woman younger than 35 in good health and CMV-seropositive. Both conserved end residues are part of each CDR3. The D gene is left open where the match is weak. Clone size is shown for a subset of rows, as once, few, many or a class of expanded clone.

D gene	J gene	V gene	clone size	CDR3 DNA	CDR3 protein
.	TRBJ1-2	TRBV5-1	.	TGCGCCAGCAGCTTCAGCCAGGGCGAGATAGATTATGGCTACACCTTC	CASSFSQGEIDYGYTF
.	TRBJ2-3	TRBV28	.	TGTGCCAGCGGGACTTCGGGGGAGATAGGAGATACGCAGTATTTT	CASGTSGEIGDTQYF
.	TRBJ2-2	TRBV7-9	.	TGTGCCAGCCAGCTAGCCGGGGAGCTGTTTTTT	CASQLAGELFF
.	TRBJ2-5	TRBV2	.	TGTGCCAGCAAGATCGCGGGCCGCCGGAATCCCCAGTACTTC	CASKIAGRRNPQYF
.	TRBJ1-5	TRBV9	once	TGTGCCAGCAAGGGAGGGGGGAATCAGCCCCAGCATTTT	CASKGGGNQPQHF
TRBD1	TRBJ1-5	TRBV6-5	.	TGTGCCAGCAGCTCCCAGGGGGATCAGCCCCAGCATTTT	CASSSQGDQPQHF
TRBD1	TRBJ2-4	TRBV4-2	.	TGTGCCAGCAGCCGGGACAGGGTTGAAAACATTCAGTACTTC	CASSRDRVENIQYF
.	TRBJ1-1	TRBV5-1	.	TGCGCCAGCAGCTTGGATGCGGCGGGAAGAGACACTGAAGCTTTCTTT	CASSLDAAGRDTEAFF
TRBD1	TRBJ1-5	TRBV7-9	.	TGTGCCAGCAGCCCTGGGACAGGGGAAGGTCAGCCCCAGCATTTT	CASSPGTGEGQPQHF
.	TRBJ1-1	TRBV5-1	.	TGCGCCAGCAGCACTGCTTACACTGAAGCTTTCTTT	CASSTAYTEAFF
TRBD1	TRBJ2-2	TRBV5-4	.	TGTGCCAGCAGCCCCACAGGGGTCTCAAACACCGGGGAGCTGTTTTTT	CASSPTGVSNTGELFF
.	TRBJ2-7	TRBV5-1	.	TGCGCCAGCAGCGTGGACGGAGGTGAGCAGTACTTC	CASSVDGGEQYF
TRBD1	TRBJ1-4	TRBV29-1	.	TGCAGCGTTACCGGACAGGACGCTAATGAAAAACTGTTTTTT	CSVTGQDANEKLFF
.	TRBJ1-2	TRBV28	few	TGTGCCAGCAGTCCTCATACGACTTTATATGGCTACACCTTC	CASSPHTTLYGYTF
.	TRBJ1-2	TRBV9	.	TGTGCCAGCAGCGCCGGGGGACGGAGGGTCTATGGCTACACCTTC	CASSAGGRRVYGYTF
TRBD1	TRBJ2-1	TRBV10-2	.	TGCGCCAGCAGTGAGGACAGGGGGTATCTTCCTGAGCAGTTCTTC	CASSEDRGYLPEQFF
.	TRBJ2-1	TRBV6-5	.	TGTGCCAGCAGTTACGGGGGGGCGGGAGATGAGCAGTTCTTC	CASSYGGAGDEQFF